The rows below give T cell receptor beta chains drawn from one sample of a study of shared clonotypes between healthy human individuals. TCRdb keeps only in-frame clones here, not all; method: immunoSEQ multiplex PCR. This sample has 2 million to 2.5 million clones, with more than 85% found just once. The sequencing input was naive CD4+ T cells from PBMCs. The receptors were gathered from a man aged 18 to 30 in good health. Some clones in this sample may be carry-over from other donors' samples. The CDR3 runs from the conserved cysteine through the conserved F or W. The D gene is left open where the match is weak. Size is stated for part of the rows, as once, few or many counts, or as a class when the clone is expanded.

TRBV5-1	TRBD2	NA	TRBJ2-7	CASFFGGAGTSGPYEQYF	TGCGCCAGCTTTTTTGGGGGAGCCGGGACTAGCGGACCCTACGAGCAGTACTTC
TRBV7-9	NA	NA	TRBJ2-5	CASSLGGWETQYF	TGTGCCAGCAGCTTGGGGGGCTGGGAGACCCAGTACTTC
TRBV4-1	TRBD2	NA	TRBJ2-7	CASSQSAAGAPYEQYF	TGCGCCAGCAGCCAAAGTGCAGCGGGAGCCCCCTACGAGCAGTACTTC
TRBV5-6	TRBD2	NA	TRBJ2-2	CASRRGLAANTGELFF	TGTGCCAGCAGACGGGGACTAGCGGCGAACACCGGGGAGCTGTTTTTT
TRBV29-1	NA	NA	TRBJ2-3	CSVGESWGTDTQYF	TGCAGCGTTGGTGAGTCCTGGGGCACAGATACGCAGTATTTT
TRBV6-1	TRBD1	NA	TRBJ1-2	CASSVGQAYGYTF	TGTGCCAGCAGTGTCGGACAGGCCTATGGCTACACCTTC
TRBV5-4	TRBD2	NA	TRBJ2-1	CASSSGTSGTSYNEQFF	TGTGCCAGCAGCTCCGGGACTAGCGGGACCTCCTACAATGAGCAGTTCTTC
TRBV28	TRBD2	NA	TRBJ2-7	CASSARLAGVGEQYF	TGTGCCAGCAGCGCTAGACTAGCGGGAGTGGGAGAGCAGTACTTC
TRBV28	TRBD1	NA	TRBJ1-2	CASSQGDYGYTF	TGTGCCAGCAGTCAGGGGGACTATGGCTACACCTTC
TRBV7-2	TRBD1	NA	TRBJ2-3	CASSLEQGIDTQYF	TGTGCCAGCAGCTTAGAACAGGGGATAGATACGCAGTATTTT
TRBV20-1	NA	NA	TRBJ2-5	CSAESGKTQYF	TGCAGTGCAGAGAGCGGAAAGACCCAGTACTTC
TRBV19	TRBD1	NA	TRBJ1-1	CASSVGQGARMGTEAFF	TGTGCCAGCAGCGTGGGACAGGGGGCGAGGATGGGCACTGAAGCTTTCTTT
TRBV5-1	NA	NA	TRBJ2-7	CASSLGDERYEQYF	TGCGCCAGCAGCTTGGGGGACGAGCGCTACGAGCAGTACTTC
TRBV2	NA	NA	TRBJ1-5	CASSAGESGPQHF	TGTGCCAGCAGTGCAGGGGAGTCGGGGCCCCAGCATTTT
TRBV2	NA	NA	TRBJ2-2	CASLARQANTGELFF	TGTGCCTCCCTGGCCCGACAAGCGAACACCGGGGAGCTGTTTTTT
TRBV5-1	TRBD1	NA	TRBJ2-3	CASSLGPETGTTDTQYF	TGCGCCAGCAGCTTGGGCCCGGAGACAGGGACCACAGATACGCAGTATTTT
TRBV7-6	NA	NA	TRBJ2-2	CASSLDSPGELFF	TGTGCCAGCAGCTTAGATTCCCCCGGGGAGCTGTTTTTT
TRBV7-9	NA	NA	TRBJ1-1	CASSDLPQRTEAFF	TGTGCCAGCAGCGACCTCCCCCAACGGACTGAAGCTTTCTTT
TRBV2	TRBD1	NA	TRBJ1-1	CASSEWSGGRDEAFF	TGTGCCAGCAGTGAATGGTCAGGGGGCCGGGATGAAGCTTTCTTT
TRBV28	NA	NA	TRBJ2-2	CASSLSGGELFF	TGTGCCAGCAGTTTAAGTGGCGGGGAGCTGTTTTTT
TRBV5-1	NA	NA	TRBJ1-2	CASSLAGGTDGYTF	TGCGCCAGCAGCTTGGCCGGGGGCACGGATGGCTACACCTTC
TRBV28	TRBD1	once	TRBJ1-5	CASSAPGQGNQPQHF	TGTGCCAGCAGTGCCCCGGGACAGGGAAATCAGCCCCAGCATTTT
TRBV4-1	NA	NA	TRBJ1-2	CASSQVGHRGYTF	TGCGCCAGCAGCCAAGTAGGCCACCGCGGCTACACCTTC
TRBV5-1	TRBD2	NA	TRBJ2-1	CASSLGGSGRGGITIEQFF	TGCGCCAGCAGCCTGGGTGGTAGCGGGAGAGGGGGAATTACGATTGAGCAGTTCTTC
TRBV5-1	NA	NA	TRBJ2-5	CASSLGGAYGETQYF	TGCGCCAGCAGCTTGGGAGGGGCTTATGGAGAGACCCAGTACTTC
TRBV5-4	NA	NA	TRBJ2-1	CASSFGRSYNEQFF	TGTGCCAGCAGCTTCGGACGCTCCTACAATGAGCAGTTCTTC
TRBV9	TRBD1	NA	TRBJ2-5	CASSVAGQGLQQTQYF	TGTGCCAGCAGCGTAGCCGGACAGGGTCTTCAACAGACCCAGTACTTC
TRBV29-1	NA	NA	TRBJ2-7	CSVTSSYEQYF	TGCAGCGTGACTAGCTCCTACGAGCAGTACTTC
TRBV28	TRBD2	NA	TRBJ2-7	CASSLTGTSWYEQYF	TGTGCCAGCAGCTTGACGGGGACTAGTTGGTACGAGCAGTACTTC
TRBV28	NA	NA	TRBJ1-2	CAIFSTYRAYGYTF	TGTGCCATCTTCTCAACATACAGGGCGTATGGCTACACCTTC